This T cell receptor beta chain was identified in a study of cytomegalovirus exposure and HLA in healthy donors. Comment on this clone: The antigen remains undetermined.

It was with 60 Vbeta and 13 Jbeta primers that the PCR ran. Sequencing was performed with immunoSEQ multiplex PCR; in TCRdb, only in-frame clones are kept and a portion is missing. The sample contains more than 110,000 clones, around 77% of which appear only once. The study's findings and limits: V- and J-gene trimming of TCR beta was linked (in a later analysis) to a missense DCLRE1C variant. According to an earlier analysis, most TCR beta V segments yielded productive rearrangements about 87% or about 30% of the time. Many donors shared some public TCRs, even though most TCR sequences were rare.

The CDR3 covers 15 residues. The ends were cut back, 5 bases at V and 7 bases at J, with 17 bases in the middle. Per germline, CDR1 SGHVS and CDR2 FNYEAQ. The sequence was collected from a woman between 45 and 60 years old in good health and CMV-seronegative. Sequencing used PBMCs. The chain carries TRBV7-6 and TRBJ2-2; D is possibly TRBD2 (6 bases). Here the CDR3 reads CASSEIGGYDGELFF. The DNA of the CDR3 is TGTGCCAGCAGCGAGATCGGGGGTTATGACGGGGAGCTGTTTTTT.